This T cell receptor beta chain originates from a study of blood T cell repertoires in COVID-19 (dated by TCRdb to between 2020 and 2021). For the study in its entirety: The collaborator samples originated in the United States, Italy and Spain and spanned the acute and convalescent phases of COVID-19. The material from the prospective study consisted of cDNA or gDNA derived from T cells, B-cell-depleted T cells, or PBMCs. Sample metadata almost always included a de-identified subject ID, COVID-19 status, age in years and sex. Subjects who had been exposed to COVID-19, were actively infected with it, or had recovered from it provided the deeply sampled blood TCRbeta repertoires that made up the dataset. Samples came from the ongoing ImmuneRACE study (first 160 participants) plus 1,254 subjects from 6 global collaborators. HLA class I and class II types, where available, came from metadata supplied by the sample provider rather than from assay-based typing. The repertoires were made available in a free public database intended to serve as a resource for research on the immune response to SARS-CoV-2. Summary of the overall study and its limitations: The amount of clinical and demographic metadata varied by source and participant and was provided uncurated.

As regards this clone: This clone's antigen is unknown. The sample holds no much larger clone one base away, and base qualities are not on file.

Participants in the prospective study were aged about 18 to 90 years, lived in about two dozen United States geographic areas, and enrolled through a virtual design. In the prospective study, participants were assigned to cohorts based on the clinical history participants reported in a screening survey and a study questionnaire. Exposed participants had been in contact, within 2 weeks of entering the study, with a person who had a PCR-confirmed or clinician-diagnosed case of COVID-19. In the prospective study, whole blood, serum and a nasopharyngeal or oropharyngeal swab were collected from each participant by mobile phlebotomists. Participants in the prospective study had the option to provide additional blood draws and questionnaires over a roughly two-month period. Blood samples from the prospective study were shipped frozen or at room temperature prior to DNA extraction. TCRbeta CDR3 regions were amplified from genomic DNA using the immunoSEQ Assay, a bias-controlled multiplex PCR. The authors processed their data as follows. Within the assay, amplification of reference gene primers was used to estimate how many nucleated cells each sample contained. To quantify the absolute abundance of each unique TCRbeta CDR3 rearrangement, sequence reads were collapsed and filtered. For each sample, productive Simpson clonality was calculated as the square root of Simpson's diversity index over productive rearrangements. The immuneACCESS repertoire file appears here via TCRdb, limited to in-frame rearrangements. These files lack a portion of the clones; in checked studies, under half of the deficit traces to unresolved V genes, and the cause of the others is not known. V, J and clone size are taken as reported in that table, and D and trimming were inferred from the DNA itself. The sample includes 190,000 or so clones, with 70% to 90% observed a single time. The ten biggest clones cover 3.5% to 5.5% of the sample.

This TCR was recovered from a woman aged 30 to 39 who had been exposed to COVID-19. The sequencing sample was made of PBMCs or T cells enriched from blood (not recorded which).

The bases read TGTGCCTGGAGTGTATGGGGAGGCGGCTACACCTTC. It is translated as CAWSVWGGGYTF. The rearrangement joined TRBV30 to TRBJ1-2; the D gene lacks a confident call. Reading the germline V gene (reference sequence) gives CDR1 GTSNPN and CDR2 SVGIG. The CDR3 covers 12 residues, taking in both the cysteine and the phenylalanine. The DNA shown is the 36-base CDR3, in frame from base 1. A distance of 10 bases separates the germline ends of V and J, which lose 0 bases and 8 bases respectively.